At least ten counts were recorded for the clone carrying this T cell receptor beta chain. No antigen is known for it. Time point: newly diagnosed GD, antithyroid drugs for less than 3 months. Extracted RNA from PBMCs served as the source of the TCR library. The sample comes from a study of regulatory T cells in long-lasting Graves disease. The CDR3 extends over 19 amino acids. Germline-derived CDR1 and CDR2 are MNHNS and SASEGT. V was pared by 5 bases and J by 1 base, with 16 bases of the junction left unmatched. Study-wide results and limits: Having few samples may have compromised the accuracy. With approximately 2,800 shared public clonotypes, persistent patients exceeded new patients, who shared about a thousand. Persistent Graves' patients had lower TCR diversity than newly diagnosed ones.

Construction of TCR beta libraries relied on iRepertoire HTBI primers and on Arm-PCR targeting CDR3 regions. TCRdb fed the multiplex PCR reads into MiXCR, producing one record per CDR3 protein. The data contain a few hundred thousand distinct CDR3 sequences, 10% to 15% of them seen just once; the ten biggest clones take up approximately 17%. These data also featured in a second study, about T cells in Graves' hyperthyroidism and ophthalmopathy.

The receptor comes from a woman in her late teens or twenties with Graves disease. Here the sequenced sample was peripheral blood mononuclear cells (PBMCs), taken at new diagnosis, from a patient treated with antithyroid drugs. The V gene is TRBV6-1, the J gene TRBJ2-2; 7 nucleotides match TRBD1. The DNA for the CDR3 is TGTGCCAGCAGTACTCCTTCCGGGACAGACTCACTGAACACCGGGGAGCTGTTTTTT. Its protein product is CASSTPSGTDSLNTGELFF.